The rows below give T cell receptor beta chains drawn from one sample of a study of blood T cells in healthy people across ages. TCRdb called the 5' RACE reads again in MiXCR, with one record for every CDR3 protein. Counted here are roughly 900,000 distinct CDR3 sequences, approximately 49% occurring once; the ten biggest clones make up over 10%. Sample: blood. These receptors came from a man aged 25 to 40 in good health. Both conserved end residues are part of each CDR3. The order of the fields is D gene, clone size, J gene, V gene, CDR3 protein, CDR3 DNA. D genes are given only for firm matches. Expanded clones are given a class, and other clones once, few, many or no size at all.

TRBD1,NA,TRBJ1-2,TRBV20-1,CSAPPTGGNSNYGYTF,TGCAGTGCCCCACCGACAGGGGGAAATTCTAACTATGGCTACACCTTC
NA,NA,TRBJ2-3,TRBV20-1,CSARDYGPGLRRFTDTQYF,TGCAGTGCTAGAGATTATGGTCCGGGACTTCGGCGATTTACAGATACGCAGTATTTT
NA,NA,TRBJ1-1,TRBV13,CASSLNPGPLNTEAFF,TGTGCCAGCAGCTTAAACCCAGGCCCCTTGAACACTGAAGCTTTCTTT
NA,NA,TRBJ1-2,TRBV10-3,CAISPDSDYGYTF,TGTGCCATCAGCCCGGACAGCGACTATGGCTACACCTTC
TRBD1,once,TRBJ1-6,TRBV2,CASRRQGYNSPLHF,TGTGCCAGCAGGAGACAGGGGTATAATTCACCCCTCCACTTT
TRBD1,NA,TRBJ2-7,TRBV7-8,CASSYPGQEYEQYF,TGTGCCAGCAGCTACCCGGGACAGGAATACGAGCAGTACTTC
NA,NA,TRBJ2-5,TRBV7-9,CASSLTGPIQETQYF,TGTGCCAGCAGCTTAACGGGACCCATCCAAGAGACCCAGTACTTC
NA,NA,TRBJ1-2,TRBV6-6,CASSYLAEYGYTF,TGTGCCAGCAGTTACTTGGCAGAGTATGGCTACACCTTC
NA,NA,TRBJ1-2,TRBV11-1,CASRSQAADMGYTF,TGTGCCAGCAGGTCCCAAGCCGCCGATATGGGCTACACCTTC
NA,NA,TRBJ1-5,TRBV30,CAWSDGRGAREPQHF,TGTGCCTGGAGTGACGGTCGGGGGGCAAGGGAGCCCCAGCATTTT
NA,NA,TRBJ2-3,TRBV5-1,CASSFGLEPSTDTQNF,TGCGCCAGCAGCTTCGGACTGGAACCGAGCACAGATACGCAGAATTTT
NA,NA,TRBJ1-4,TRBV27,CASSLQRSANEKLFF,TGTGCCAGCAGTTTGCAAAGATCAGCTAATGAAAAACTGTTTTTT
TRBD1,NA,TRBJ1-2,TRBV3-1,CASTGTAYGYTF,TGTGCCAGCACCGGGACAGCCTATGGCTACACCTTC
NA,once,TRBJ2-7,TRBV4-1,CASSQVPEGIYYEQYF,TGCGCCAGCAGCCAAGTCCCAGAGGGTATCTACTACGAGCAGTACTTC
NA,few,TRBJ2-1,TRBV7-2,CASSQGENEQFF,TGTGCCAGCAGTCAGGGAGAGAATGAGCAGTTCTTC
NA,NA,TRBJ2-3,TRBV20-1,CSERGGLTDTQYF,TGCAGTGAGAGGGGGGGTCTCACAGATACGCAGTATTTT
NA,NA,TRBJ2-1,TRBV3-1,CASSQADNEQFF,TGTGCCAGCAGCCAAGCTGACAATGAGCAGTTCTTC
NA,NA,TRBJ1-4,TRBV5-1,CASSLMDSATNEKLFF,TGCGCCAGCAGCCTAATGGACAGTGCAACTAATGAAAAACTGTTTTTT
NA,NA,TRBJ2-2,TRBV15,CATSKTGSARGTGELFF,TGTGCCACCAGCAAAACCGGGTCTGCGCGTGGCACCGGGGAGCTGTTTTTT
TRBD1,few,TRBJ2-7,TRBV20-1,CSASDRASYEQYF,TGCAGTGCTTCGGACAGGGCCTCCTACGAGCAGTACTTC
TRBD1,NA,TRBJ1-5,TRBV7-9,CASSSRGGQKYNQPQHF,TGTGCCAGCAGCTCCAGGGGGGGACAGAAGTACAATCAGCCCCAGCATTTT
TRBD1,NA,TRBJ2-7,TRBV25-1,CASSAGGQASYEQYF,TGTGCCAGCAGTGCCGGGGGACAGGCCTCCTACGAGCAGTACTTC
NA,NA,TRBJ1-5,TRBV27,CASSLVGFAQPQHF,TGTGCCAGCAGTTTAGTAGGGTTCGCTCAGCCCCAGCATTTT
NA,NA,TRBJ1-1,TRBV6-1,CASSEVGADTEAFF,TGTGCCAGCAGTGAAGTCGGCGCGGACACTGAAGCTTTCTTT
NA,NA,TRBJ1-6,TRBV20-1,CSARDLEANSPLHF,TGCAGTGCTAGAGATTTAGAGGCTAATTCACCCCTCCACTTT
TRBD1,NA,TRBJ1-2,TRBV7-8,CASRPGGQGSYGYTF,TGTGCCAGCAGACCAGGGGGGCAGGGAAGCTATGGCTACACCTTC
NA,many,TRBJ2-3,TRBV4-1,CASGPIGRGTDTQYF,TGCGCCAGCGGACCGATAGGACGGGGCACAGATACGCAGTATTTT
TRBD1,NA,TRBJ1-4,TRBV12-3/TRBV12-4,CASSLAPQGGEKLFF,TGTGCCAGCAGTTTAGCTCCGCAGGGGGGAGAAAAACTGTTTTTT
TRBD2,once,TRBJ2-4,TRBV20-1,CSARLAGGSWGKNIQYF,TGCAGTGCTAGACTAGCGGGAGGTTCGTGGGGCAAAAACATTCAGTACTTC
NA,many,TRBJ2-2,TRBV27,CASSTPPGTGELFF,TGTGCCAGCAGTACCCCCCCGGGTACCGGGGAGCTGTTTTTT
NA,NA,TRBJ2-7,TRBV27,CASSHTPESSYEQYF,TGTGCCAGCAGCCACACCCCGGAGAGCTCCTACGAGCAGTACTTC
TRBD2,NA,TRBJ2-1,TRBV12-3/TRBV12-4,CASSPPSGTPYNEQFF,TGTGCCAGCAGTCCGCCGAGCGGGACCCCCTACAATGAGCAGTTCTTC
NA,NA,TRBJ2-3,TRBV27,CASSFQGRPDTQYF,TGTGCCAGCAGTTTTCAGGGGCGGCCAGATACGCAGTATTTT
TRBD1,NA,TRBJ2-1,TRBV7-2,CASSPTGDLEQFF,TGTGCCAGCAGCCCTACAGGGGACCTTGAGCAGTTCTTC
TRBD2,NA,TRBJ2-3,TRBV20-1,CSARPIAGGRDTQYF,TGCAGTGCTAGACCTATAGCGGGGGGGCGAGATACGCAGTATTTT
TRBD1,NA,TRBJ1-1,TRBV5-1,CASSLSDRGLGTEAFF,TGCGCCAGCAGCTTGTCGGACAGGGGGCTTGGCACTGAAGCTTTCTTT
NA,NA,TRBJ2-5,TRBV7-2,CASSFSGSSDETQYF,TGTGCCAGCAGCTTCTCTGGCTCTAGCGATGAGACCCAGTACTTC
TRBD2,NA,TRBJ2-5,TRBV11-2,CASSLTGTSGGPRETQYF,TGTGCCAGCAGCTTGACCGGGACTAGCGGGGGGCCAAGGGAGACCCAGTACTTC
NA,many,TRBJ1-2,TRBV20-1,CSLGGRGYGYTF,TGCAGCTTGGGGGGCAGGGGCTATGGCTACACCTTC
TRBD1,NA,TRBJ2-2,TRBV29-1,CSVFSAGQGSGELFF,TGCAGCGTTTTTTCTGCGGGACAGGGGTCCGGGGAGCTGTTTTTT
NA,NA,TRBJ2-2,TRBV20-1,CSARGVLGGGTGELFF,TGCAGTGCTAGAGGAGTGCTCGGTGGAGGCACCGGGGAGCTGTTTTTT
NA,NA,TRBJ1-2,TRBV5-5,CASSVEQGWDGYTF,TGTGCCAGCAGCGTGGAACAGGGATGGGATGGCTACACCTTC
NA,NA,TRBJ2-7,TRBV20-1,CSALRLTVSNYEQYF,TGCAGTGCTCTTCGTTTGACAGTTTCCAACTACGAGCAGTACTTC
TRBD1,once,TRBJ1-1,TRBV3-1,CASSPLRDRGFEAFF,TGTGCCAGCAGCCCTCTCAGGGACAGGGGGTTTGAAGCTTTCTTT
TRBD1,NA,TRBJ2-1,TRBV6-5,CASSYWDRGFYEQFF,TGTGCCAGCAGTTACTGGGACAGGGGATTCTATGAGCAGTTCTTC
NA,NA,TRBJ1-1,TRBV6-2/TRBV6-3,CASSYSFPASPTTEAFF,TGTGCCAGCAGTTACTCGTTCCCGGCCTCTCCCACCACTGAAGCTTTCTTT
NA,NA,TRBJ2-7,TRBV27,CAGSFGGYEQYF,TGTGCCGGCAGTTTCGGTGGCTACGAGCAGTACTTC
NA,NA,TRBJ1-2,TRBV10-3,CAINEGGNYGYTF,TGTGCCATCAATGAGGGGGGGAACTATGGCTACACCTTC
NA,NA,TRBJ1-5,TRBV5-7,CASSLVWPSLAGNQPQHF,TGTGCCAGCAGCTTGGTTTGGCCGTCCCTGGCGGGCAATCAGCCCCAGCATTTT
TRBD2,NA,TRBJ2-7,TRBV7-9,CASGLHASGEYEQYF,TGTGCCAGCGGCTTACATGCTAGCGGGGAGTACGAGCAGTACTTC
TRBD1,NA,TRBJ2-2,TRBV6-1,CASRPGTGGVNTGELFF,TGTGCCAGCAGACCCGGGACAGGGGGCGTAAACACCGGGGAGCTGTTTTTT
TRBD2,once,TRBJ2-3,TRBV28,CASLPGRGNTDTQYF,TGTGCCAGCCTCCCCGGGAGGGGAAACACAGATACGCAGTATTTT
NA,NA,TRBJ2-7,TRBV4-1,CASSQVKWDEQYF,TGCGCCAGCAGCCAGGTTAAGTGGGACGAGCAGTACTTC
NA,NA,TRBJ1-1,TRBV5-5,CASSLGQYLTEAFF,TGTGCCAGCAGCTTGGGTCAATACTTAACTGAAGCTTTCTTT
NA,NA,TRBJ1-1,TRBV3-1,CASSAEWLIDTEAFF,TGTGCCAGCAGCGCAGAGTGGCTGATTGACACTGAAGCTTTCTTT
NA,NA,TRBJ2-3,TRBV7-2,CASSLRAGERTDTQYF,TGTGCCAGCAGCTTAAGGGCAGGGGAACGCACAGATACGCAGTATTTT